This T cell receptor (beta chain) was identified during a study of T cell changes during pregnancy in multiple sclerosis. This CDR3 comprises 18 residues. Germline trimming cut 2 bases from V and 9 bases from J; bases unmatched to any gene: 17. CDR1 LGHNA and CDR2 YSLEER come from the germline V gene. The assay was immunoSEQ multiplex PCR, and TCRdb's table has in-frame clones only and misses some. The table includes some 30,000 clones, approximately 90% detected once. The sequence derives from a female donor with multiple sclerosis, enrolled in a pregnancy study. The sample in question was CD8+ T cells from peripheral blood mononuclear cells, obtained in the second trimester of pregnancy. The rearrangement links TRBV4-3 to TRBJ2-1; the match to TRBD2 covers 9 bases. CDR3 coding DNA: TGCGCCAGCAGCCAACGCTTCTCGGTAGCGGGAGAACAGGGTGAGCAGTTCTTC. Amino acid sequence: CASSQRFSVAGEQGEQFF.